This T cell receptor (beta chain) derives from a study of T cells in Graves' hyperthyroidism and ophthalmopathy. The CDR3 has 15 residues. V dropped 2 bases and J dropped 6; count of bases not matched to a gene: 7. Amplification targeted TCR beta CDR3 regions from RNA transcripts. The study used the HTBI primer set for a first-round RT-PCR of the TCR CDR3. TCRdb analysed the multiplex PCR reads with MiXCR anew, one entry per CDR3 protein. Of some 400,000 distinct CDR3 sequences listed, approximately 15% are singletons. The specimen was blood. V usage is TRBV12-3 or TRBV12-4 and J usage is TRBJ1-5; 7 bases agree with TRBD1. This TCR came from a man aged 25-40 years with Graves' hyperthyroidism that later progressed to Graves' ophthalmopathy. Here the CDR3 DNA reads TGTGCCAGCAGTTTAACGGCAGGGGGGGGTCAGCCCCAGCATTTT. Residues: CASSLTAGGGQPQHF.